This T cell receptor beta chain originates from a study of T cell responses to AZD1222 COVID-19 vaccine. Measured with immunoSEQ multiplex PCR; TCRdb has only the in-frame clones, and not every one. The sample has 150,000 or so clones, about 91% seen once. The CDR3 runs 13 residues. V was pared by 0 bases and J by 5 bases, with 8 bases between. The germline gives CDR1 SGHRS, CDR2 YFSETQ. J is TRBJ2-5 and V is TRBV5-1, with D perhaps assigned TRBD1 or TRBD2 (5 bases each). This sequence originates from an adult who received the AZD1222 COVID-19 vaccine. This material consisted of peripheral blood, taken 28 days after the second AZD1222 dose. CDR3 DNA: TGCGCCAGCAGCTTGGCCGGGGCGGAGACCCAGTACTTC. It yields the protein CASSLAGAETQYF.